This is a list of T cell receptor beta chains from one sample in a study of T cells expressing NK-cell markers. TCRdb re-analyzed the 5' RACE reads; it lists each CDR3 protein once, without DNA. This sample's clone table lists 350,000 to 400,000 distinct CDR3 sequences. The sample was blood T cells: a sorted CD56 or NKG2C T cell subset, CD4+ or CD8+ T cells, or bulk PBMC T cells (not recorded which). These receptors were collected from a woman aged 50 to 65 in good health. The CDR3 runs from the conserved cysteine through the conserved F or W. Some rows mark clone size as missing; the rest say once, few, many or name a class of expanded clone.

CDR3,size,V,J
CASSPGLSSGTQYF,-,TRBV12-3/TRBV12-4,TRBJ2-5
CASSWDSSWDQPQHF,-,TRBV5-6,TRBJ1-5
CSVDRLDRAGETQYF,-,TRBV29-1,TRBJ2-5
CASRQVLLANTEAFF,-,TRBV4-1,TRBJ1-1
CASSPVGGAYYEQYF,-,TRBV3-1,TRBJ2-7
CASSLFTSAAGELFF,-,TRBV5-1,TRBJ2-2
CASSFTGFSDSDTQYF,medium-sized,TRBV12-3/TRBV12-4,TRBJ2-3
CASSYSNVYNEQFF,-,TRBV6-5,TRBJ2-1
CAIRRRPDSGDSGNTIYF,-,TRBV10-3,TRBJ1-3
CASISRDYEQYF,-,TRBV6-5,TRBJ2-7
CASSLVGSSGRDTQYF,-,TRBV7-2,TRBJ2-3
CASNLGPEQFF,-,TRBV11-2,TRBJ2-1
CASSLVYEQFF,-,TRBV12-3/TRBV12-4,TRBJ2-1
CASSIYTGGSTEAFF,-,TRBV12-3/TRBV12-4,TRBJ1-1
CASSPGGYGRVDEQYF,-,TRBV7-2,TRBJ2-7
CASSPLPGQETQYF,-,TRBV7-8,TRBJ2-5
CASSYYGTSGRESGVDEQFF,-,TRBV5-1,TRBJ2-1
CASSDRATDTQYF,-,TRBV6-4,TRBJ2-3
CASSLSMATNEKLFF,-,TRBV7-8,TRBJ1-4
CASSVDPGPTDTQYF,-,TRBV9,TRBJ2-3
CASSPPTGGLNTEAFF,-,TRBV19,TRBJ1-1
CASSSGLGTDTQYF,-,TRBV5-1,TRBJ2-3
CASSYGGTQETQYF,-,TRBV11-2,TRBJ2-5
CAISHLRAYEQYF,-,TRBV10-3,TRBJ2-7
CASSEALLGTEHNEQFF,-,TRBV2,TRBJ2-1
CSAITGRDEQFF,-,TRBV20-1,TRBJ2-1
CATSTSGGTNEQFF,-,TRBV24-1,TRBJ2-1
CASSHPSETQYF,hyperexpanded,TRBV6-5,TRBJ2-5
CASSFGVVLAGIRDEQFF,-,TRBV5-1,TRBJ2-1
CASSLAPAGGAYEQFF,-,TRBV5-1,TRBJ2-1
CASSLAVDSKETQYF,-,TRBV5-4,TRBJ2-5
CSAPGSGILDEQFF,-,TRBV20-1,TRBJ2-1
CASRLTSGANVLTF,-,TRBV6-5,TRBJ2-6
CASSLEGWGSSTDTQYF,-,TRBV7-6,TRBJ2-3
CASSIDRGTEQYF,-,TRBV19,TRBJ2-7
CASNIHGTEGYGYTF,-,TRBV2,TRBJ1-2
CASKGIDNEQFF,-,TRBV5-1,TRBJ2-1
CATSDFSGRDTQYF,-,TRBV24-1,TRBJ2-3
CASSVKGAGGQETQYF,-,TRBV9,TRBJ2-5
CATSRVVTRPDTASNTGELFF,-,TRBV15,TRBJ2-2
CASEGTALTGELFF,-,TRBV5-1,TRBJ2-2
CASSRRESSYNEQFF,-,TRBV27,TRBJ2-1
CASSPGGRHNEQFF,-,TRBV3-1,TRBJ2-1
CASSLLSGRIYEQFF,-,TRBV5-5,TRBJ2-1
CASSTDRGRNEKLFF,-,TRBV28,TRBJ1-4
CASSYSGGTEAFF,-,TRBV6-6,TRBJ1-1
CASRPASGNTIYF,-,TRBV12-3/TRBV12-4,TRBJ1-3
CASSVFASGRQGTGELFF,-,TRBV9,TRBJ2-2
CASSPRALNGYEQYF,-,TRBV7-9,TRBJ2-7
CSPRLAGNTQYF,-,TRBV29-1,TRBJ2-3
CASSSLGGRSSYNEQFF,-,TRBV5-6,TRBJ2-1
CASVGTSGRAGYEQYF,-,TRBV28,TRBJ2-7
CASSQEPGLLATIYF,-,TRBV3-1,TRBJ1-3
CASSELAAKNIQYF,-,TRBV5-1,TRBJ2-4
CASSPLMGGEAFF,-,TRBV25-1,TRBJ1-1
CSQGRDNSPLHF,-,TRBV20-1,TRBJ1-6
CASSEGAWETQYF,-,TRBV12-3/TRBV12-4,TRBJ2-5
CASSAIGNTEAFF,-,TRBV25-1,TRBJ1-1
CAISESARCEQFF,-,TRBV10-3,TRBJ2-1